Listed below are T cell receptor beta chains from one sample, sequenced in a study of CD8 T cells in Susac syndrome. Each CDR3 protein gets one entry after TCRdb re-called the immunoSEQ multiplex PCR reads with MiXCR. Seen here are roughly 200,000 distinct CDR3 sequences, more than 85% observed once, and the top ten hold about 0.1%. Sequenced sample: CD4+ T cells from PBMCs. The receptors shown here come from a human donor with Susac syndrome. Each CDR3 is given with its conserved first and last residue.

V gene: TRBV7-9
J gene: TRBJ1-2
CDR3 protein: CASSPRTRSSGYTF

V gene: TRBV7-9
J gene: TRBJ2-3
CDR3 protein: CASSLGPNAATDTQYF

V gene: TRBV5-8
J gene: TRBJ1-4
CDR3 protein: CASSIGGGGEKLFF

V gene: TRBV25-1
J gene: TRBJ1-1
CDR3 protein: CARTGGSEAFF

V gene: TRBV7-9
J gene: TRBJ2-5
CDR3 protein: CASRTTGTPSETQYF

V gene: TRBV19
J gene: TRBJ2-5
CDR3 protein: CASSTPGQVETQYF

V gene: TRBV3-1
J gene: TRBJ2-5
CDR3 protein: CASSPTSGRWETQYF

V gene: TRBV2
J gene: TRBJ2-4
CDR3 protein: CASSSRGKNIQYF

V gene: TRBV4-1
J gene: TRBJ1-5
CDR3 protein: CASSQVGSRDQPQHF

V gene: TRBV12-3/TRBV12-4
J gene: TRBJ1-5
CDR3 protein: CASSFTRGRQPQHF

V gene: TRBV12-3/TRBV12-4
J gene: TRBJ2-7
CDR3 protein: CASSFGTSGLPVEQYF

V gene: TRBV7-6
J gene: TRBJ2-1
CDR3 protein: CASSQNPGRYNEQFF

V gene: TRBV3-1
J gene: TRBJ2-5
CDR3 protein: CASSQTGRLETQYF

V gene: TRBV5-1
J gene: TRBJ2-1
CDR3 protein: CASSGLAGGPGNEQFF

V gene: TRBV20-1
J gene: TRBJ1-5
CDR3 protein: CSARAGGDYSNQPQHF

V gene: TRBV6-5
J gene: TRBJ2-7
CDR3 protein: CASSYPTSGREAYEQYF

V gene: TRBV27
J gene: TRBJ1-4
CDR3 protein: CASSRQGGEKLFF

V gene: TRBV6-6
J gene: TRBJ2-5
CDR3 protein: CASSSPGQQETQYF

V gene: TRBV19
J gene: TRBJ1-1
CDR3 protein: CASSSRGGVTEAFF

V gene: TRBV11-2
J gene: TRBJ2-7
CDR3 protein: CASSFREATGYEQYF

V gene: TRBV6-1
J gene: TRBJ2-1
CDR3 protein: CASTERTFKEQFF

V gene: TRBV7-2
J gene: TRBJ2-5
CDR3 protein: CASSLEGGSGLIVRETQYF

V gene: TRBV20-1
J gene: TRBJ2-1
CDR3 protein: CSAKDEQFF

V gene: TRBV28
J gene: TRBJ2-7
CDR3 protein: CASTLGAGAPYEQYF

V gene: TRBV2
J gene: TRBJ2-3
CDR3 protein: CARGTGGRTDTQYF

V gene: TRBV28
J gene: TRBJ1-5
CDR3 protein: CASSRARYSNQPQHF

V gene: TRBV24-1
J gene: TRBJ2-1
CDR3 protein: CATSDGAGVDEQFF

V gene: TRBV20-1
J gene: TRBJ2-7
CDR3 protein: CSARRSGGYEQYF

V gene: TRBV20-1
J gene: TRBJ2-1
CDR3 protein: CSARDGTSGRVVSPYNEQFF

V gene: TRBV7-9
J gene: TRBJ1-2
CDR3 protein: CASSSQGADYGYTF

V gene: TRBV9
J gene: TRBJ2-1
CDR3 protein: CASSDRGGYNEQFF

V gene: TRBV15
J gene: TRBJ2-5
CDR3 protein: CATSRDRAGDEETQYF

V gene: TRBV6-5
J gene: TRBJ1-6
CDR3 protein: CASRTGSYNSPLHF

V gene: TRBV4-2
J gene: TRBJ2-5
CDR3 protein: CASSQGQYQETQYF

V gene: TRBV7-6
J gene: TRBJ2-3
CDR3 protein: CASSLVGGHSTDTQYF

V gene: TRBV29-1
J gene: TRBJ2-2
CDR3 protein: CSVGGYGGRELFF

V gene: TRBV6-5
J gene: TRBJ2-5
CDR3 protein: CASSGTSGGETQYF

V gene: TRBV24-1
J gene: TRBJ2-1
CDR3 protein: CATSGGGPSYNEQFF

V gene: TRBV2
J gene: TRBJ2-3
CDR3 protein: CASSTGTRNPTSTDTQYF

V gene: TRBV7-9
J gene: TRBJ2-1
CDR3 protein: CASSRLGEQFF

V gene: TRBV2
J gene: TRBJ1-2
CDR3 protein: CASSDGPAIRANYGYTF

V gene: TRBV5-6
J gene: TRBJ1-1
CDR3 protein: CASSWGTGNTEAFF

V gene: TRBV4-1
J gene: TRBJ2-1
CDR3 protein: CASSQGRGYNEQFF

V gene: TRBV12-3/TRBV12-4
J gene: TRBJ2-7
CDR3 protein: CASSLGLLYEQYF

V gene: TRBV30
J gene: TRBJ2-7
CDR3 protein: CAWSVGGSLYEQYF

V gene: TRBV6-1
J gene: TRBJ1-1
CDR3 protein: CASSVDPRNTEAFF

V gene: TRBV5-1
J gene: TRBJ2-1
CDR3 protein: CASSLRPAGDNEQFF

V gene: TRBV5-5
J gene: TRBJ1-1
CDR3 protein: CASSRRPGQIMNTEAFF

V gene: TRBV5-1
J gene: TRBJ1-1
CDR3 protein: CASSPLGQGGTEAFF

V gene: TRBV5-1
J gene: TRBJ2-5
CDR3 protein: CASSFTGELQETQYF

V gene: TRBV20-1
J gene: TRBJ2-7
CDR3 protein: CSAGLRAGEQYF

V gene: TRBV7-6
J gene: TRBJ2-1
CDR3 protein: CASSGTSGRSSYNEQFF

V gene: TRBV7-9
J gene: TRBJ2-7
CDR3 protein: CASSLRGAAYEQYF

V gene: TRBV12-3/TRBV12-4
J gene: TRBJ2-1
CDR3 protein: CASGRDLGRVNNEQFF

V gene: TRBV2
J gene: TRBJ1-2
CDR3 protein: CASSDVWEGGYTF

V gene: TRBV5-1
J gene: TRBJ2-5
CDR3 protein: CASSEGTSGSVKTQYF